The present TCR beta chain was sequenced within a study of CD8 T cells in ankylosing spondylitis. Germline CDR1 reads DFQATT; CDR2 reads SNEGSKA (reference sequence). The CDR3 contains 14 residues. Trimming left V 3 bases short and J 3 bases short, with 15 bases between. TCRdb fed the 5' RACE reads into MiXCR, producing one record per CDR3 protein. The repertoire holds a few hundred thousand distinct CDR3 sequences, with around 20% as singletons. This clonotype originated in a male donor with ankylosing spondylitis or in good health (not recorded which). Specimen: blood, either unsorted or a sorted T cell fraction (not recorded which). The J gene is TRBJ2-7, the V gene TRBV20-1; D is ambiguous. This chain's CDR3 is CSASPLNGGYEQYF. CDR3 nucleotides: TGCAGTGCTAGCCCCTTGAACGGCGGCTACGAGCAGTACTTC.